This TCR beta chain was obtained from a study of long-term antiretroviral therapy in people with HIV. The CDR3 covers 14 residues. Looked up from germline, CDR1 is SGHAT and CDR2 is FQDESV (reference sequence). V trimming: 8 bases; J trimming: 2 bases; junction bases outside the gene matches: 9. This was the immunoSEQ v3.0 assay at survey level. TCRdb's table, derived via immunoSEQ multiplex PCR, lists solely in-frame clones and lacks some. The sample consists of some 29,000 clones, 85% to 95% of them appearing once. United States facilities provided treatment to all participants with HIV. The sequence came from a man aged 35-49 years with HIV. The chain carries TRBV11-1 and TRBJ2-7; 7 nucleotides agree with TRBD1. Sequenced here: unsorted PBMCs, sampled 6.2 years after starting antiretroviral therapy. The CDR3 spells CASGQDRSTYEQYF. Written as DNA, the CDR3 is TGTGCCAGCGGACAGGACAGGTCTACCTACGAGCAGTACTTC.